This T cell receptor beta chain was identified in a study of long-term antiretroviral therapy in people with HIV. At the level of the study: About a decade before 2015, the earliest samples were taken when ART was typically delayed.

CDR1 is MDHEN and CDR2 is SYDVKM in the germline V gene. The CDR3 loop spans 16 amino acids. The junction had 10 bases not matched to a gene; V was cut back by 6 bases and J by 3 bases. Overall study findings and caveats: The study found that diversity rose after ART but stayed below transplant donor controls. From the mid-2000s to the late 2010s, blood was obtained, possibly while participants received older ART regimens.

Remarks on this clone: Its antigen remains unknown.

immunoSEQ v3.0 was run at survey level. Sequencing used immunoSEQ multiplex PCR; TCRdb keeps in-frame clones, though not all of them. This sample has roughly 50,000 clones, with about 88% found just once. The sample consisted of unsorted PBMCs, taken 0.8 years after starting antiretroviral therapy. The J gene is TRBJ2-1, the V gene TRBV28, with 8 bases matching TRBD2. The receptor comes from a woman under 30 with HIV. CDR3 amino acids: CASSWGLAGGYNEQFF. The CDR3 coding sequence is TGTGCCAGCAGCTGGGGGCTAGCGGGCGGCTACAATGAGCAGTTCTTC.